The 20 T cell receptor beta chains below come from one sample, sequenced in a study of T cell clonality in common variable immunodeficiency. Data came from immunoSEQ multiplex PCR; TCRdb stores just in-frame clones and leaves some out. The sample holds tens of thousands of clones, and no clone turns up only once. The sequenced sample consisted of peripheral blood mononuclear cells. All receptors come from a person aged 18 to 70 in good health.

This clone appeared many times. The CDR3 end lies 3 residues beyond the end of the read and is filled in from the germline J gene. The chain has TRBV6-1 and TRBJ1-4, with 8 positions matching TRBD1. V lost 3 bases, J lost 5 bases, and 5 bases stayed unmatched. The CDR3 spans 15 residues. Germline V gene sequence: CDR1 MNHNS, CDR2 SASEGT. The CDR3 here is CASSETGVFNEKLFF. CDR3 bases read: TGTGCCAGCAGTGAGACAGGGGTCTTCAATGAAAAA.

The table lists this clone with many counts. The DNA ends 3 residues before the CDR3 does, and the rest of the CDR3 is filled in from the germline J gene. The chain has TRBV14 and TRBJ1-4; unclear D gene. Per germline, CDR1 SGHDN and CDR2 FVKESK. The CDR3 sequence is 14 residues long. V was trimmed by 4 bases and J by 4 bases, leaving 10 bases between them. CDR3 DNA, as far as it was read: TGTGCCAGCAGCCTACAGCATGTTAATGAAAAA. Translated, it gives CASSLQHVNEK. The full-length CDR3 reads as CASSLQHVNEKLFF.

This clone was seen many times. The read finishes 3 residues shy of the CDR3 end, and the germline J gene is used to complete it. V gene TRBV30 combines with J gene TRBJ2-2; TRBD1 matches 7 bases. The CDR3 totals 16 residues. The junction had 6 bases not matched to a gene; V was cut back by 0 bases and J by 2 bases. Looked up from germline, CDR1 is GTSNPN and CDR2 is SVGIG (reference sequence). Incomplete CDR3 DNA: TGTGCCTGGAGTGTACCCTGGGACAGCAACACCGGGGAG. This translates into CAWSVPWDSNTGE. The CDR3 in its entirety is CAWSVPWDSNTGELFF.

The sample holds many counts of this clone. The read ends 3 residues before the CDR3 terminus; that terminus is restored from the germline J gene. V usage is TRBV29-1 and J usage is TRBJ2-3; the match to TRBD2 covers 10 bases. There are 14 residues in the CDR3. Germline V gene lookup returns CDR1 SQVTM and CDR2 ANQGSEA. The trim removed 5 bases at V and 1 base at J, leaving 3 bases unmatched. Partial CDR3 DNA: TGCAGCGTTCGGACTAGCGGACGCACAGATACG. This sequence encodes CSVRTSGRTDT. The whole CDR3 reads CSVRTSGRTDTQYF.

This clone was detected ten times or more. Sequencing ends 3 residues short of the CDR3 end; the germline J gene provides the rest. The rearrangement uses TRBV12-3 or TRBV12-4 and TRBJ2-5; D perhaps matches TRBD1 (6 bases). Trimming removed 5 bases at V and 5 bases at J, with 12 bases between. This CDR3 region has 13 residues. The CDR3 spells CASSVDSVETQYF. The CDR3 bases that were read are TGTGCCAGCAGTGTGGACAGTGTGGAGACC.

The sample holds many counts of this clone. The read finishes 3 residues shy of the CDR3 end, and the germline J gene is used to complete it. The V call is TRBV20-1, the J call TRBJ2-3, with 7 bases matching TRBD1. Per germline, CDR1 DFQATT and CDR2 SNEGSKA (reference sequence). This CDR3 is built from 14 residues. V was pared by 1 base and J by 2 bases, with 3 bases of the junction left unmatched. The covered CDR3 bases are TGCAGTGCTAGAGGGACAGGCGTCACAGATACG. Translated, it gives CSARGTGVTDT. The CDR3 reads in full as CSARGTGVTDTQYF.

This clone was picked up many times. The read ends 3 residues shy of where the CDR3 ends; the end is completed using the germline J gene. The V gene is TRBV6-1, the J gene TRBJ2-1; 8 positions match TRBD2. The ends lost 1 base at V and 2 bases at J; junction bases unmatched: 4. The CDR3 runs 16 residues. Germline loops: CDR1 MNHNS, CDR2 SASEGT. CDR3 DNA (partial): TGTGCCAGCAGTGAAGGCGGGGGGCCGACCTACAATGAG. Its protein product is CASSEGGGPTYNE. The entire CDR3 sequence reads CASSEGGGPTYNEQFF.

This clone was seen repeatedly, ten times or more. The CDR3 end falls 3 residues outside the read, so it is completed with the germline J gene. This chain joins TRBV18 and TRBJ1-5, with D uncertain. In germline, CDR1 is KGHSH, CDR2 LQKENI. V lost 3 bases to trimming and J lost 4 bases, with 7 bases between them. This CDR3 has 13 residues. The covered CDR3 bases are TGTGCCAGCTCACCCGACAAGAATCAGCCC. Residues: CASSPDKNQP. The CDR3 in its entirety is CASSPDKNQPQHF.

There are a few counts of this clone. The CDR3 extends 3 residues past the end of the read, so its final part is completed from the germline J gene. The chain links TRBV19 to TRBJ2-2; 7 nucleotides match TRBD1. Germline lookup yields CDR1 LNHDA and CDR2 SQIVND (reference sequence). The CDR3 contains 15 residues. Partial CDR3 DNA: TGTGCCAGTAGCGACTACAGGGGACGGAATTCACCG. It is translated as CASSDYRGRNSP. The CDR3 in its entirety is CASSDYRGRNSPLFF.

In the case of this clone: The CDR3 extends 3 residues past the end of the read, so its final part is completed from the germline J gene. V usage is TRBV20-1 and J usage is TRBJ2-5, with D tentatively TRBD1 (7 bases). The CDR3 is 14 amino acids. V was clipped by 1 base and J by 5 bases, with 14 bases between them. Germline CDR1 is DFQATT and CDR2 is SNEGSKA (reference sequence). The DNA read from the CDR3 is TGCAGTGCTAGAGTCAGGGGGGTGGGGGAGACC. Amino acids: CSARVRGVGET. The CDR3 in its entirety is CSARVRGVGETQYF.

Comments on this clone: The sequence runs out 3 residues before the end of the CDR3; the remainder is reconstructed from the germline J gene. The chain has TRBV13 and TRBJ1-6; TRBD1 matches at 8 bases. In germline, CDR1 is PRHDT, CDR2 FYEKMQ (reference sequence). V was clipped by 5 bases and J by 0 bases; unmatched bases: 12. The CDR3 totals 19 residues. The CDR3 bases that were read are TGTGCCAGCAGCACCCGGACAGGGAAGGGTAGCTCCTATAATTCACCC. It translates to CASSTRTGKGSSYNSP. The entire CDR3 reads CASSTRTGKGSSYNSPLHF. The full variable domain, rest sourced from reference TRBV13 and TRBJ1-6, is AAGVIQSPRHLIKEKRETATLKCYPIPRHDTVYWYQQGPGQDPQFLISFYEKMQSDKGSIPDRFSAQQFSDYHSELNMSSLELGDSALYFCASSTRTGKGSSYNSPLHFGNGTRLTVT.

This clone was observed a handful of times. The read ends 3 residues shy of where the CDR3 ends; the end is completed using the germline J gene. The chain joins TRBV20-1 to TRBJ2-3; 9 bases align to TRBD2. V lost 6 bases to trimming and J lost 3 bases; unmatched junction nucleotides: 7. Germline CDR1 reads DFQATT; CDR2 reads SNEGSKA (reference sequence). The CDR3 contains 14 residues. Partial CDR3 DNA: TGCAGTGCGCCGCGGGGGGGTGGGACAGATACG. This encodes CSAPRGGGTDT. The CDR3 in its entirety is CSAPRGGGTDTQYF.

In this sample, this clone turned up a few times. The read stops 3 residues short of the end of the CDR3; the missing end is completed from the germline J gene. V and J are TRBV11-2 and TRBJ2-3, with D unresolved. This CDR3 is 14 amino acids long. Germline CDR1 SGHAT, CDR2 FQNNGV. V lost 5 bases and J lost 6, with 15 bases in between. The part of the CDR3 DNA that was read is TGTGCCAGCAGCCCAAACCTAGACTCGGATACG. Translation: CASSPNLDSDT. The entire CDR3 sequence reads CASSPNLDSDTQYF. Looking up the rest from reference TRBV11-2 and TRBJ2-3 gives the full variable domain: EAGVAQSPRYKIIEKRQSVAFWCNPISGHATLYWYQQILGQGPKLLIQFQNNGVVDDSQLPKDRFSAERLKGVDSTLKIQPAKLEDSAVYLCASSPNLDSDTQYFGPGTRLTVL.

This clone was seen many times. The read terminates 3 residues before the CDR3 end, so the remaining end is supplied by the germline J gene. The genes are TRBV28 and TRBJ1-2; TRBD1 might be the D (6 bases). Trimming left V 5 bases short and J 1 base short, with 8 bases between. CDR1 and CDR2 from the germline V gene are MDHEN and SYDVKM. The CDR3 is made up of 13 amino acids. The CDR3 bases that were read are TGTGCCAGCAGTGTGGACAGTAACTATGGC. It codes for CASSVDSNYG. The complete CDR3 reads CASSVDSNYGYTF.

This clone was recorded at least ten times. The read comes to an end 3 residues before the CDR3 does, leaving the germline J gene to fill in the end. The chain uses TRBV7-3 and TRBJ1-2; D ambiguous. Trimming removed 5 bases at V and 1 base at J, with 14 bases between. Germline assignment: CDR1 SGHTA and CDR2 FQGTGA. This CDR3 is 15 amino acids long. Incomplete CDR3 DNA: TGTGCCAGCAGCGCCCAGTCAGGAGATAACTATGGC. Amino acid sequence: CASSAQSGDNYG. The complete CDR3 protein is CASSAQSGDNYGYTF.

This clone appeared many times. Sequencing ends 3 residues short of the CDR3 end; the germline J gene provides the rest. The chain has TRBV5-1 and TRBJ2-1; 8 bases fit TRBD1. CDR1 is SGHRS, CDR2 YFSETQ, per germline. V dropped 4 bases and J dropped 5; count of bases not matched to a gene: 2. This CDR3 has 13 amino acids. CDR3 DNA, as far as it was read: TGCGCCAGCAGCCCGGGACAGGACAATGAG. Encoded protein: CASSPGQDNE. The full CDR3 sequence reads CASSPGQDNEQFF.

Only a few counts were recorded for this clone. The read terminates 3 residues ahead of where the CDR3 ends, so the germline J gene completes it. The chain has TRBV5-6 and TRBJ2-2; tentative D call: TRBD1 (6 bases). The germline V gene has CDR1 SGHDT and CDR2 YYEEEE. CDR3 length: 14 residues. CDR3 bases read: TGTGCCAGCAGCTTTAGGGGGTATAATGAAAAG. It encodes CASSFRGYNEK. The CDR3 reads in full as CASSFRGYNEKLFF.

This clone was counted many times. The read falls 3 residues short of the CDR3 end, and the missing part is taken from the germline J gene. This sequence joins TRBV2 and TRBJ2-1; possible D gene TRBD2, 5 bases. This CDR3 is 12 amino acids long. With 6 bases removed from V and 9 bases from J, the gap between germline ends came to 12 bases. Germline CDR1 SNHLY, CDR2 FYNNEI. CDR3 bases read: TGTGCCAGCAGCGGGGTAGGAGGTGAG. Translated: CASSGVGGE. The CDR3, in full, reads CASSGVGGEQFF. Using reference TRBV2 and TRBJ2-1 for the parts outside the CDR3, the full variable domain is EPEVTQTPSHQVTQMGQEVILRCVPISNHLYFYWYRQILGQKVEFLVSFYNNEISEKSEIFDDQFSVERPDGSNFTLKIRSTKLEDSAMYFCASSGVGGEQFFGPGTRLTVL.

This clone was observed many times. Incomplete CDR3 DNA: TGCAGTGCTAAAGGGACTAGCGGGAGGGCCGGGGAG. Amino acids: CSAKGTSGRAGE. The full-length CDR3 reads as CSAKGTSGRAGELFF. The gene calls are TRBV20-1 and TRBJ2-2; TRBD2 matches 16 bases. Read coverage stops 3 residues before the CDR3 terminus; the germline J gene supplies the remainder. Germline lookup yields CDR1 DFQATT and CDR2 SNEGSKA (reference sequence). Trimming cost V 4 bases and J 6 bases; bases outside gene matches: 2. The CDR3 runs to 15 residues.

Many counts were recorded for this clone. The read finishes 3 residues shy of the CDR3 end, and the germline J gene is used to complete it. The rearrangement links TRBV7-9 to TRBJ1-2; D is unresolved. This CDR3 comprises 15 residues. Germline CDR1 reads SEHNR; CDR2 reads FQNEAQ (reference sequence). V dropped 5 bases and J dropped 0 bases, with 13 bases sitting between them. The CDR3 DNA, read in part, is TGTGCCAGCAGCCCTAGACCAGACTCTAACTATGGC. Encoded protein: CASSPRPDSNYG. The whole CDR3 reads CASSPRPDSNYGYTF.